This entry describes one T cell receptor beta chain. Its antigen is undetermined. This specimen comes from a study of post-analysis software for immune sequencing data. Overall study findings and caveats: There was significantly lower normalized Chao1 diversity in multiple sclerosis patients than in controls. Relative to controls, patients had about five TRBV segments at higher frequency, with TRBV5-6, TRBV5-1 and TRBV20-1 among these. Strong co-clustering by F measure linked samples that shared a preparation batch.

Unique molecular identifiers had been added to the TCR beta cDNA libraries. cDNA molecules numbering roughly 0.5 million came from roughly 1 to 10 million T cells. TCRdb reprocessed the PCR reads via MiXCR and lists one record per CDR3 protein. Here the sample spans about 460,000 distinct CDR3 sequences, 45% being singletons. In germline, CDR1 is SGHRS, CDR2 YFSETQ. The V segment lost 4 bases and the J segment 3 bases; nucleotides outside the gene matches: 5. The CDR3 loop spans 16 amino acids. Material for sequencing was blood. This TCR was sampled from a girl aged 10-17 years with multiple sclerosis. The chain carries TRBV5-1 and TRBJ2-6; 9 positions agree with TRBD1. The CDR3 DNA sequence: TGCGCCAGCAGCCCGACAGGGGGATATGGGGCCAACGTCCTGACTTTC. It codes for CASSPTGGYGANVLTF.